This T cell receptor beta chain was obtained from a study of blood T cell repertoires in COVID-19. Whole-study context: Spain, Italy and the United States supplied samples that represented acute and convalescent COVID-19. The analysed material was cDNA or gDNA that came from T cells, B-cell-depleted T cells, or PBMCs.

Participants were aged about 18 to 100 years from 20 to 30 US areas. Germline trimming cut 7 bases from V and 8 bases from J; bases unmatched to any gene: 12. This CDR3 region has 15 residues. Germline V CDR1 and CDR2: SGHAT, FQNNGV. Generated by immunoSEQ multiplex PCR, the TCRdb table keeps only in-frame clones and is missing some. Of about 220,000 clones in the sample, roughly four fifths were seen once. The gene calls are TRBV11-2 and TRBJ2-1; TRBD1 aligns across 9 bases. Sequenced input: PBMCs or T cells enriched from blood (not recorded which). The source is a woman aged 60-75 years who had recovered from COVID-19. CDR3 bases: TGTGCCAGCACCTCCTGGGACAGGGAAGGAGATGAGCAGTTCTTC. It is translated as CASTSWDREGDEQFF.